What follows describes a single TCR beta chain. Its antigen is not known. This sample is part of a study of cytomegalovirus exposure and HLA in healthy donors. Only in-frame clones appear in the TCRdb table, and some are missing; sequencing was by immunoSEQ multiplex PCR. The table has tens of thousands of clones, approximately 91% seen once. Points from the study as a whole: It was reportedly the case that the classifier diagnosed cytomegalovirus status with high specificity and sensitivity.

The CDR3 has 11 amino acids. The ends were cut back, 4 bases at V and 11 bases at J, with 11 bases in the middle. CDR1 is SQVTM and CDR2 is ANQGSEA in the germline V gene. The chain carries TRBV29-1 and TRBJ1-4; D not resolved. The sequenced material came from PBMCs. The sequence was obtained from a man aged 25-45 years in good health and CMV-seronegative. The CDR3 protein is CSVGVREKLFF. The CDR3 coding sequence is TGCAGCGTTGGAGTTCGGGAGAAACTGTTTTTT.